The rows below give T cell receptor beta chains drawn from one sample of a study of blood T cell repertoires in COVID-19. The assay was immunoSEQ multiplex PCR, and TCRdb's table has in-frame clones only and misses some. The sample includes over 150,000 clones, approximately 83% seen only once; the top ten take about 31%. Sample: peripheral blood. The receptor set was obtained from a woman aged 60-75 years with acute or convalescent COVID-19. The conserved cysteine and the conserved F or W are not part of the CDR3 here. Size is stated for part of the rows, as once, few or many counts, or as a class when the clone is expanded.

v_call: TRBV15; clone_size: -; cdr3_aa: ATSRTDDNQPQH
v_call: TRBV5-6; clone_size: -; cdr3_aa: ASSLHRVRNQPQH
v_call: TRBV6-6; clone_size: -; cdr3_aa: ASITGGGYGYT
v_call: TRBV5-1; clone_size: -; cdr3_aa: ASSLVPVSTNEKLF
v_call: TRBV3-1/TRBV3-2; clone_size: -; cdr3_aa: ASSQEGGPQH
v_call: TRBV23-1; clone_size: -; cdr3_aa: ASSQSKSVRSSNQPQH
v_call: TRBV27; clone_size: few; cdr3_aa: AGRGYGYT
v_call: TRBV4-1; clone_size: -; cdr3_aa: ASSQGGLDTEAF
v_call: TRBV2; clone_size: -; cdr3_aa: ASREQGAKNIQY
v_call: TRBV19; clone_size: once; cdr3_aa: ASSIDYGTGGTNEKLF
v_call: TRBV15; clone_size: once; cdr3_aa: ATSPTVGLAGGQDTQY
v_call: TRBV11-2; clone_size: -; cdr3_aa: ASSKMAGFYNEQF